The 22 T cell receptor beta chains below come from one sample, sequenced in a study of control samples from healthy donors and cancer patients. The method was immunoSEQ multiplex PCR; TCRdb's version includes in-frame clones alone and lacks a portion of them. The sample contains roughly 220,000 clones, roughly 94% of which appear only once. The material sequenced was blood. The receptors here all came from a man between 45 and 60 years old in good health.

The chain uses TRBV28 and TRBJ1-5; D is possibly TRBD1 (5 bases). From germline, CDR1 is MDHEN and CDR2 SYDVKM. The CDR3 covers 12 residues. Trimming stripped 6 bases from V and 6 bases from J, with 9 bases between. Here the CDR3 DNA reads TGTGCCAGCAGCCAGGGCGTTCAGCCCCAGCATTTT. It specifies CASSQGVQPQHF.

The chain has TRBV25-1 and TRBJ2-5; D remains unclear. Germline V gene lookup returns CDR1 MGHDK and CDR2 SYGVNS. The CDR3 is 13 residues long. Trimming cost V 1 base and J 3 bases, with 6 bases left between them. CDR3 bases: TGTGCCAGCAGTGAATGGGCCGAAGAGACCCAGTACTTC. This sequence encodes CASSEWAEETQYF.

The rearrangement uses TRBV14 and TRBJ1-1; 8 bases are a match to TRBD1. The CDR3 has 16 residues. The trim removed 4 bases at V and 4 bases at J, leaving 11 bases unmatched. Germline-derived CDR1 and CDR2 are SGHDN and FVKESK. CDR3 residues: CASSRRQGIVGTEAFF. The CDR3, as DNA: TGTGCCAGCAGCCGCAGACAGGGGATTGTTGGCACTGAAGCTTTCTTT.

This chain joins TRBV5-6 and TRBJ1-1; TRBD1 is a possible D gene (5 bases). Germline V gene data show CDR1 as SGHDT and CDR2 as YYEEEE. Deletions cut 1 base from V and 1 base from J, with 14 bases between. CDR3 size: 16 residues. The CDR3 DNA reads as TGTGCCAGCAGCTTGCGGCTGGGGCCTAAGAACACTGAAGCTTTCTTT. This gives the protein CASSLRLGPKNTEAFF.

The count of this clone is one. V usage is TRBV7-2 and J usage is TRBJ2-7; 7 nucleotides match TRBD1. Germline V lookup: CDR1 SGHTA, CDR2 FQGNSA. This CDR3 comprises 13 residues. The V and J ends lost 5 bases and 6 bases, in that order; junction bases with no gene match: 7. CDR3 DNA sequence: TGTGCCAGCAGCCCCCGACAGGGTTCCGAGCAGTACTTC. Protein sequence: CASSPRQGSEQYF.

The chain couples TRBV7-2 to TRBJ1-1; D is unresolved. CDR1 is SGHTA, CDR2 FQGNSA, per germline. CDR3 length: 14 amino acids. With 5 bases removed from V and 1 base from J, the gap between germline ends came to 11 bases. In nucleotides, the CDR3 is TGTGCCAGCAGCCCTGGACTGACGAACACTGAAGCTTTCTTT. Amino acids: CASSPGLTNTEAFF.

The V gene is TRBV18, the J gene TRBJ2-5; weak D call: TRBD2 (6 bases). In germline, CDR1 is KGHSH, CDR2 LQKENI. Trimming pared 6 bases from V and 5 bases from J, leaving 13 bases between. The CDR3 extends over 13 amino acids. As DNA, the CDR3 is TGTGCCAGCTCCGCCGCGGGGCCGGAGACCCAGTACTTC. This gives the protein CASSAAGPETQYF.

The table lists this clone with a count of one. The chain is built from TRBV28 and TRBJ2-5; 8 bases are a match to TRBD1. V lost 5 bases and J lost 2; bases outside the gene matches: 7. The CDR3 is made up of 15 amino acids. Germline V gene lookup returns CDR1 MDHEN and CDR2 SYDVKM. The CDR3 reads CASSPPGGRQETQYF. As DNA, the CDR3 is TGTGCCAGCAGTCCGCCAGGGGGCAGGCAAGAGACCCAGTACTTC. The full variable domain, with the rest looked up from reference TRBV28 and TRBJ2-5, is DVKVTQSSRYLVKRTGEKVFLECVQDMDHENMFWYRQDPGLGLRLIYFSYDVKMKEKGDIPEGYSVSREKKERFSLILESASTNQTSMYLCASSPPGGRQETQYFGPGTRLLVL.

This chain uses TRBV19 with TRBJ1-5; TRBD1 is a possible D gene (5 bases). The CDR3 runs 16 residues. The germline V and J ends were trimmed by 5 bases and 0 bases, with 14 bases remaining between them. The V gene's germline CDR1 is LNHDA and CDR2 SQIVND (reference sequence). The CDR3 sequence is CASSLSGGDSNQPQHF. The DNA of the CDR3 is TGTGCCAGTAGTCTTTCGGGGGGAGATAGCAATCAGCCCCAGCATTTT.

This clone was seen a few times. This sequence joins TRBV10-3 and TRBJ2-5; the D gene is possibly TRBD2 (5 bases). The CDR3 has 14 residues. The germline V gene encodes CDR1 ENHRY and CDR2 SYGVKD. V lost 2 bases and J 2 bases, leaving 9 bases between the germline ends. The CDR3 sequence is CAISEPRGQETQYF. DNA for the CDR3: TGTGCCATCAGTGAGCCTCGAGGGCAAGAGACCCAGTACTTC.

V and J are TRBV28 and TRBJ1-5; D unresolved. The germline CDR1 and CDR2 sequences are MDHEN and SYDVKM. This CDR3 contains 14 residues. The V and J ends lost 7 bases and 6 bases respectively, with 16 bases between them. The CDR3 reads CASNRGHSGQPQHF. Written as DNA, the CDR3 is TGTGCCAGCAATAGAGGGCACAGTGGTCAGCCCCAGCATTTT.

V usage is TRBV16 and J usage is TRBJ1-3; D gene ambiguous. The CDR3 sequence is 13 residues long. The germline V gene has CDR1 KGHSY and CDR2 FQNENV. Between the trimmed V and J ends, which lost 4 bases and 4 bases, there was a span of 8 bases. The CDR3 DNA sequence: TGTGCCAGCAGCCCAACAACCGGAAACACCATATATTTT. It translates to CASSPTTGNTIYF.

The chain uses TRBV6-4 and TRBJ1-6; no clear D gene. CDR1 is MRHNA, CDR2 SNTAGT, per germline. This CDR3 has 14 amino acids. With 2 bases removed from V and 6 bases from J, the gap between germline ends came to 8 bases. The DNA of the CDR3 is TGTGCCAGCAGTGACGAGTACCCTAATTCACCCCTCCACTTT. Translating it yields CASSDEYPNSPLHF.

The V call is TRBV2, the J call TRBJ1-2, with a tentative D call TRBD1 (6 bases). The V end was cut by 6 bases, the J end by 8 bases, with 13 bases between. Germline CDR1 and CDR2: SNHLY and FYNNEI. There are 12 residues in the CDR3. The chain's CDR3 is CASSEYREGYTF. The CDR3 DNA reads as TGTGCCAGCAGCGAATACAGGGAGGGCTACACCTTC.

The chain recombines TRBV7-2 with TRBJ2-5; the D gene is possibly TRBD1 (5 bases). This CDR3 region has 12 residues. CDR1 is SGHTA, CDR2 FQGNSA, per germline. Trimming removed 0 bases at V and 10 bases at J, with 9 bases between. CDR3 protein: CASSLARVDQYF. DNA for the CDR3: TGTGCCAGCAGCTTAGCCAGGGTGGACCAGTACTTC.

The sample holds a few counts of this clone. The chain combines TRBV2 with TRBJ1-1; D not resolved. The V gene's germline CDR1 is SNHLY and CDR2 FYNNEI. Trimming pared 3 bases from V and 0 bases from J, leaving 5 bases between. CDR3 length equals 13 residues. The CDR3 sequence: CASSEDLNTEAFF. The CDR3 nucleotides are TGTGCCAGCAGTGAGGATCTGAACACTGAAGCTTTCTTT.

About this clone: The junction shows a germline mismatch at one end, possibly a read error. This chain joins TRBV7-7 and TRBJ2-2; D assignment may be TRBD1 or TRBD2 (5 bases each). Germline values: CDR1 SSHAT, CDR2 FNYEAQ (reference sequence). The CDR3 consists of 14 residues. The CDR3 sequence is CASSATGGTGELFF. DNA of the CDR3: TGTGCTAGCAGCGCAACTGGGGGCACCGGGGAGCTGTTTTTT.

The J gene is TRBJ2-5, the V gene TRBV3-1 (or the pseudogene TRBV3-2), with 9 bases matching TRBD2. With V trimmed by 5 bases and J by 0 bases, 1 base remained unmatched. The V gene's germline CDR1 is LGHDT and CDR2 YNNKEL (reference sequence). This CDR3 comprises 14 residues. CDR3 in DNA: TGTGCCAGCAGCAGGACTAGCGACCAAGAGACCCAGTACTTC. It translates to CASSRTSDQETQYF.

This chain joins TRBV5-1 and TRBJ1-4, with TRBD1 matching 8 bases. V shed 4 bases and J 7 bases; nucleotides not matched to a gene: 6. The germline CDR1 and CDR2 sequences are SGHRS and YFSETQ. The CDR3 totals 14 residues. The CDR3 nucleotides are TGCGCCAGCAGCCAAGACAGGGGAGGTGAAAAACTGTTTTTT. Its translation is CASSQDRGGEKLFF.

The chain links TRBV12-3 or TRBV12-4 to TRBJ2-1; TRBD1 aligns across 8 bases. The CDR3 runs to 13 residues. J was trimmed by 8 bases and V by 5 bases; bases with no gene match: 5. CDR3 nucleotides: TGTGCCAGCAGTGGGGACAGGAGGCATGAGCAGTTCTTC. Protein product: CASSGDRRHEQFF.

The CDR3 region has the DNA TGTGCCAGCAGCCGGCGGAATTGGGACGGGGGTATGGCTTTCTTT. Translated, it gives CASSRRNWDGGMAFF. This chain connects TRBV3-1 (or the pseudogene TRBV3-2) to TRBJ1-1, with D tentatively TRBD1 (5 bases). This CDR3 has 15 residues. Trimming took 4 bases from V and 11 from J, leaving 23 bases between them. Germline V lookup: CDR1 LGHDT, CDR2 YNNKEL (reference sequence).

The chain uses TRBV19 and TRBJ1-2; the D is unclear. The V gene lost 0 bases and the J gene lost 6 bases, with 11 bases spanning the gap. CDR1 is LNHDA and CDR2 is SQIVND in the germline V gene (reference sequence). This CDR3 has 14 amino acids. In DNA form, the CDR3 reads TGTGCCAGTAGTATAGACGGGGATCTGAATGGCTACACCTTC. It translates to CASSIDGDLNGYTF.